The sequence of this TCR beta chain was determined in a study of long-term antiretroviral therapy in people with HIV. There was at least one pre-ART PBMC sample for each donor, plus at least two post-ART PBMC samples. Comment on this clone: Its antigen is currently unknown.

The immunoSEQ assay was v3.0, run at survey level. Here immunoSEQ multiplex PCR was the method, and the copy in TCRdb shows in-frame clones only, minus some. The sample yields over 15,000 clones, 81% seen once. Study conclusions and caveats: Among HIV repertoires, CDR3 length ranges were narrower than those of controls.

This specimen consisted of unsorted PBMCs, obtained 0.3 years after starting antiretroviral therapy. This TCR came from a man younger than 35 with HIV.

CDR3 DNA sequence: TGTGCCAGCAGTTACCCCAGGGAGGTATACACCTTC. Amino acid sequence: CASSYPREVYTF. The genes are TRBV6-8 and TRBJ1-2; D may be TRBD1 (5 bases). Trimming removed 2 bases at V and 11 bases at J, with 12 bases between. This CDR3 comprises 12 residues. The germline V gene encodes CDR1 MNHGY and CDR2 SAAAGT.